A single sample gave rise to the 4 T cell receptor beta chains below, sequenced in a study of T cell responses to AZD1222 COVID-19 vaccine. Using immunoSEQ multiplex PCR, the repertoire was profiled, and TCRdb retains in-frame clones only, with some absent. Found here are fewer than 150,000 clones, approximately 86% of them singletons; the top ten hold 5% to 7%. This material consisted of peripheral blood, taken on day 0 of AZD1222 vaccination. These receptors originate from an adult in good health.

The rearrangement joins TRBV6-2 or TRBV6-3 to TRBJ1-6; D is unclear. Germline assignment: CDR1 MNHEY and CDR2 SVGEGT. This CDR3 has 14 amino acids. V dropped 6 bases and J dropped 9 bases, with 15 bases sitting between them. The CDR3, as DNA: TGTGCCAGCAGCCAACCCGGGAGCGCTTCACCCCTCCACTTT. This codes for CASSQPGSASPLHF.

The rearrangement links TRBV18 to TRBJ2-5; the match to TRBD1 covers 7 bases. Germline CDR1 KGHSH, CDR2 LQKENI. CDR3 length: 15 amino acids. After removal of 2 bases from V and 3 bases from J, the junction contained 6 bases not matched to a gene. CDR3 amino acids: CASSPFYGTEETQYF. CDR3 nucleotides: TGTGCCAGCTCACCATTCTACGGGACAGAAGAGACCCAGTACTTC.

In its sample, this clone ranks as large. V usage is TRBV24-1 and J usage is TRBJ2-7; D call uncertain. The CDR3 is 14 amino acids. Germline assignment: CDR1 KGHDR and CDR2 SFDVKD. V was shortened by 4 bases and J by 2 bases, with 11 bases between the two germline ends. The CDR3 sequence: CATSDPDVTYEQYF. The CDR3 nucleotides read TGTGCCACCAGTGACCCGGACGTCACCTACGAGCAGTACTTC.

This clone was seen a single time. The chain carries TRBV14 and TRBJ2-6; D unresolved. Looked up from germline, CDR1 is SGHDN and CDR2 is FVKESK. Trimming left V 4 bases short and J 1 base short, with 5 bases between. The CDR3 extends over 14 amino acids. The CDR3 sequence is CASSPVSGANVLTF. In DNA form, the CDR3 reads TGTGCCAGCAGCCCGGTTTCTGGGGCCAACGTCCTGACTTTC.